This T cell receptor beta chain originates from a study of T cell repertoires in cytomegalovirus infection. Study-wide background: Public TCR beta signatures provided an indication of both CMV infection and a matching HLA type.

With respect to this clonotype: The antigen remains undetermined.

TCRdb re-analysed the reads in MiXCR, keeping a single row per CDR3 protein. The table lists around 530,000 distinct CDR3 sequences, 26% of them singletons. Findings and limits, study-wide: Clonotype analysis showed dominance of the ex vivo response by HLA-C-restricted CMV-specific TCR beta clonotypes.

This receptor was taken from a human donor in good health (CMV status not recorded). Some clones in this sample may be carry-over from other donors' samples. Source material: PBMCs.

CDR3 region: CASSLGGVAGHRAVSGKNIQYF. The CDR3 nucleotides read TGTGCCAGCAGCTTGGGGGGGGTAGCGGGGCACCGTGCCGTGAGTGGCAAAAACATTCAGTACTTC. The chain employs TRBV5-6 and TRBJ2-4, with 8 bases lining up with TRBD2. Trimming cost V 0 bases and J 3 bases; bases outside gene matches: 23. Per germline, CDR1 SGHDT and CDR2 YYEEEE. There are 22 residues in the CDR3.